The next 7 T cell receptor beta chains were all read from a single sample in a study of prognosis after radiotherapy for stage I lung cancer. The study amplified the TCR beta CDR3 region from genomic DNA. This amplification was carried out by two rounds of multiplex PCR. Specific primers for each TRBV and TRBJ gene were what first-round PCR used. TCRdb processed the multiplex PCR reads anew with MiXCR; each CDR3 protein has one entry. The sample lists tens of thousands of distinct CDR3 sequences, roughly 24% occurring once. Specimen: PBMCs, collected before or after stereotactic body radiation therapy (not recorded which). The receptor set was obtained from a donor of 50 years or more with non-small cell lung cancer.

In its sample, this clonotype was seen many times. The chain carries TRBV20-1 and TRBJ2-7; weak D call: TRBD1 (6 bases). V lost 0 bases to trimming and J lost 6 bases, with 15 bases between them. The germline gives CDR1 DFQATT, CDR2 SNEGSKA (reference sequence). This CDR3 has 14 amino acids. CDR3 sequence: CSARDPTGLVEQYF. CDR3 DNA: TGCAGTGCTAGAGATCCCACAGGGTTAGTCGAGCAGTACTTC.

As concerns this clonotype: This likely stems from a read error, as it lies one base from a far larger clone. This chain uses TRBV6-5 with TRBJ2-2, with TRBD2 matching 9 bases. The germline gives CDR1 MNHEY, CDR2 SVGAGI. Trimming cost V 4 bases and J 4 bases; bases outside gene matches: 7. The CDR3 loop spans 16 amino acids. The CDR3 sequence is CASSLAGVPGTGELFF. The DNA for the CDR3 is TGTGCCAGCAGTTTAGCGGGAGTGCCGGGCACCGGGGAGCTGTTTTTT.

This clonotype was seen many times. The CDR3 region is CATSMSWRVPYNEQFF. In nucleotides, the CDR3 is TGTGCCACCAGCATGAGTTGGAGGGTCCCCTACAATGAGCAGTTCTTC. This chain uses TRBV15 with TRBJ2-1; D is perhaps TRBD2 (6 bases). The CDR3 covers 16 residues. V was pared by 4 bases and J by 2 bases, with 15 bases between. CDR1 is LNHNV, CDR2 YYDKDF, per germline (reference sequence).

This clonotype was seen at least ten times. CDR3 loop: CASGITGGRQTQYF. The CDR3 DNA follows: TGTGCCAGCGGTATCACAGGGGGGCGTCAGACCCAGTACTTC. J is TRBJ2-5 and V is TRBV28; TRBD1 aligns across 8 bases. The CDR3 loop spans 14 amino acids. Looked up from germline, CDR1 is MDHEN and CDR2 is SYDVKM. V trimming: 8 bases; J trimming: 6 bases; junction bases outside the gene matches: 11.

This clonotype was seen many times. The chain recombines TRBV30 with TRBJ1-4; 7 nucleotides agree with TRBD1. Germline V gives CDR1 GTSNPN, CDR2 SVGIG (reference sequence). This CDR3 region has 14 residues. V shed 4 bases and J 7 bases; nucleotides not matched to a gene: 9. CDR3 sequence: CAWIRAGGGEKLFF. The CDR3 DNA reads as TGTGCCTGGATCCGGGCAGGGGGTGGTGAAAAACTGTTTTTT.

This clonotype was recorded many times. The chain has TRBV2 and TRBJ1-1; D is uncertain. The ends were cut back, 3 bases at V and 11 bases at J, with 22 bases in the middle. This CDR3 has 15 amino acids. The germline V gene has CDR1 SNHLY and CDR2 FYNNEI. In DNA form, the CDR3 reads TGTGCCAGCAGTGAGGAGGCCCTTGCAACATCCAGGGCTTTCTTT. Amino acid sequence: CASSEEALATSRAFF.

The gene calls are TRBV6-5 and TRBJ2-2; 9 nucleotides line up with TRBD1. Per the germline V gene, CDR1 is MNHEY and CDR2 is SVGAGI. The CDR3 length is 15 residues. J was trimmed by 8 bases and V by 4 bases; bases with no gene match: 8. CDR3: CASSFRQGVTGELFF. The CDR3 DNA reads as TGTGCCAGCAGTTTTAGACAGGGGGTAACAGGGGAGCTGTTTTTT.